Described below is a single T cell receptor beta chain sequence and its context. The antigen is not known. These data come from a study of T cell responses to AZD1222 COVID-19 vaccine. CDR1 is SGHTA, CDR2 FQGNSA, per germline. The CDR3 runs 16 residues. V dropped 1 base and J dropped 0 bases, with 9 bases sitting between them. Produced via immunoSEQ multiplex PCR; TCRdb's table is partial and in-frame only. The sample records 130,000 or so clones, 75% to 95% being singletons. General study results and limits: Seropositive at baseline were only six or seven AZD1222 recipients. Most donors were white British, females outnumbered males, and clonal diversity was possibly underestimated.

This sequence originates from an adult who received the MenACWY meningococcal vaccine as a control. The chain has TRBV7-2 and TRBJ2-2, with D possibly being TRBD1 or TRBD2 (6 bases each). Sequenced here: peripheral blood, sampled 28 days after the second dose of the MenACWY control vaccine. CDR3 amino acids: CASSLVGGPNTGELFF. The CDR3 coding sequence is TGTGCCAGCAGCTTAGTTGGGGGGCCGAACACCGGGGAGCTGTTTTTT.